The 16 T cell receptor beta chains given below trace back to one sample, sequenced in a study of blood T cells in healthy people across ages. Combining a sample-barcoded 5' primer with a J-beta primer mix, a second PCR ran for about 6 to 11 cycles. A single record per CDR3 protein comes from TCRdb applying MiXCR to the 5' RACE reads. The sample lists 1,500,000 or so distinct CDR3 sequences, about 42% occurring once. The sequenced sample consisted of blood. These receptors originate from a woman aged 18-30 years in good health.

The chain carries TRBV29-1 and TRBJ1-5; 8 nucleotides align to TRBD1. In germline, CDR1 is SQVTM, CDR2 ANQGSEA. The junction had 4 bases not matched to a gene; V was cut back by 0 bases and J by 6 bases. This CDR3 comprises 14 residues. CDR3 residues: CSVEDRGRGQPQHF. CDR3 DNA: TGCAGCGTTGAAGACAGGGGGCGCGGTCAGCCCCAGCATTTT.

This clonotype was detected only once. This chain links TRBV6-2 or TRBV6-3 with TRBJ2-1; 13 bases line up with TRBD2. Germline V gene sequence: CDR1 MNHEY, CDR2 SVGEGT. The CDR3 is 17 amino acids. Unmatched junction bases numbered 11, after V lost 6 bases and J lost 6 bases. CDR3 sequence: CASRPQGLAGYGNEQFF. CDR3 in DNA: TGTGCCAGCAGACCCCAGGGACTAGCGGGATACGGCAATGAGCAGTTCTTC.

The chain links TRBV5-4 to TRBJ2-4, with 7 bases identical to TRBD1. The DNA end is a closer match to TRBJ2-7, so the J assignment may be wrong. Germline V gene data show CDR1 as SGHNT and CDR2 as YYREEE (reference sequence). This CDR3 contains 15 residues. CDR3 nucleotides: TGTGCCAGCAGCTTGGAACAGGGGATCTCCTACGAGCAGTACTTC. It yields the protein CASSLEQGISYEQYF.

The chain carries TRBV10-2 and TRBJ1-1; D is unclear. The CDR3 is 12 residues long. CDR1 and CDR2 (germline): WSHSY, SAAADI. The V gene lost 4 bases and the J gene lost 3 bases, with 6 bases spanning the gap. The CDR3 nucleotides read TGCGCCAGCAGTGGAGTGGACACTGAAGCTTTCTTT. As protein: CASSGVDTEAFF.

This clonotype is a singleton in its sample. The V gene is TRBV5-1, the J gene TRBJ2-2; no clear D gene. The CDR3 runs to 14 residues. V gave up 0 bases and J gave up 4 bases, with 7 bases separating them. Germline CDR1 SGHRS, CDR2 YFSETQ. CDR3 DNA: TGCGCCAGCAGCTTGGCCGTTCTCACCGGGGAGCTGTTTTTT. It encodes CASSLAVLTGELFF. The full variable domain, its missing parts supplied by reference TRBV5-1 and TRBJ2-2, is KAGVTQTPRYLIKTRGQQVTLSCSPISGHRSVSWYQQTPGQGLQFLFEYFSETQRNKGNFPGRFSGRQFSNSRSEMNVSTLELGDSALYLCASSLAVLTGELFFGEGSRLTVL.

This chain joins TRBV20-1 and TRBJ2-5; D uncertain. Germline V gene lookup returns CDR1 DFQATT and CDR2 SNEGSKA (reference sequence). This CDR3 region has 14 residues. V was clipped by 0 bases and J by 2 bases, with 10 bases between them. The CDR3 spells CSARDIVGQETQYF. CDR3 nucleotides: TGCAGTGCTAGAGATATTGTAGGGCAAGAGACCCAGTACTTC.

This chain uses TRBV7-6 with TRBJ2-1, with a tentative D call TRBD1 (7 bases). Judging by the DNA end, TRBJ2-7 fits better; the J call may be wrong. This CDR3 spans 19 amino acids. Germline lookup yields CDR1 SGHVS and CDR2 FNYEAQ. The CDR3 coding sequence is TGTGCCAGCAGCTTAGTAGGGGGGACAGAAACATCCTCCTACAATGAGCAGTACTTC. It specifies CASSLVGGTETSSYNEQYF.

A few counts support this clonotype. This chain connects TRBV20-1 to TRBJ2-1, with 7 bases identical to TRBD2. Germline trimming cut 0 bases from V and 4 bases from J; bases unmatched to any gene: 9. This CDR3 comprises 16 residues. Germline assignment: CDR1 DFQATT and CDR2 SNEGSKA (reference sequence). CDR3 in amino acids: CSAREVAGLIYNEQFF. The CDR3 bases are TGCAGTGCTAGAGAAGTAGCGGGCCTAATTTACAATGAGCAGTTCTTC.

This rearrangement joins TRBV9 to TRBJ2-1; perhaps TRBD1 as D (6 bases). The germline V and J ends were trimmed by 5 bases and 10 bases, with 19 bases remaining between them. The CDR3 covers 14 residues. The germline CDR1 and CDR2 sequences are SGDLS and YYNGEE. CDR3 residues: CASSQWGRMDEQFF. As DNA, the CDR3 is TGTGCCAGCAGTCAGTGGGGGCGGATGGACGAGCAGTTCTTC.

The chain carries TRBV4-3 and TRBJ2-6; D is unresolved. This CDR3 comprises 16 residues. V lost 5 bases and J 2 bases, leaving 13 bases between the germline ends. Germline V gene lookup returns CDR1 LGHNA and CDR2 YSLEER. This CDR3 reads CASSSPEKAGANVLTF. In DNA, the CDR3 is TGCGCCAGCAGCTCCCCGGAAAAGGCTGGGGCCAACGTCCTGACTTTC.

The gene calls are TRBV6-6 and TRBJ2-5, with D perhaps TRBD2 (6 bases). Trimming removed 4 bases at V and 5 bases at J, with 17 bases between. The CDR3 runs to 15 residues. CDR1 MNHNY and CDR2 SVGAGI come from the germline V gene (reference sequence). CDR3 sequence: CASSFYQGGGETQYF. DNA for the CDR3: TGTGCCAGCAGTTTCTACCAGGGAGGAGGGGAGACCCAGTACTTC.

The table lists this clonotype with a few counts. J is TRBJ2-7 and V is TRBV12-3 or TRBV12-4, with D unclear. Trimming took 7 bases from V and 1 from J, leaving 14 bases between them. The CDR3 is 14 residues long. The CDR3 spells CASTRRLGSYEQYF. CDR3 DNA: TGTGCCAGCACCCGCCGGCTGGGATCCTACGAGCAGTACTTC.

In this sample, this clonotype turned up many times. The V call is TRBV29-1, the J call TRBJ2-3; possibly TRBD2 for D (5 bases). Germline lookup yields CDR1 SQVTM and CDR2 ANQGSEA. The CDR3 sequence is 14 residues long. Trimming left V 0 bases short and J 3 bases short, with 10 bases between. The CDR3 DNA reads TGCAGCGTTGAAGATCGATCGGGAACAGATACGCAGTATTTT. Amino acids: CSVEDRSGTDTQYF.

This chain connects TRBV30 to TRBJ1-1; 9 bases align to TRBD1. Germline lookup yields CDR1 GTSNPN and CDR2 SVGIG (reference sequence). The CDR3 is made up of 15 amino acids. V trimming: 3 bases; J trimming: 5 bases; junction bases outside the gene matches: 10. CDR3 residues: CAWRALRTGDTEAFF. DNA of the CDR3: TGTGCCTGGAGGGCCCTTCGGACAGGGGATACTGAAGCTTTCTTT. The whole variable domain, remainder taken from reference TRBV30 and TRBJ1-1, is SQTIHQWPATLVQPVGSPLSLECTVEGTSNPNLYWYRQAAGRGLQLLFYSVGIGQISSEVPQNLSASRPQDRQFILSSKKLLLSDSGFYLCAWRALRTGDTEAFFGQGTRLTVV.

The rearrangement joins TRBV7-2 to TRBJ1-5; possible D gene TRBD1, 5 bases. This CDR3 spans 15 amino acids. V dropped 3 bases and J dropped 4 bases, with 13 bases sitting between them. Germline-derived CDR1 and CDR2 are SGHTA and FQGNSA. The CDR3 region has the DNA TGTGCCAGCAGCTTGGTGGGGGTGGAGAATCAGCCCCAGCATTTT. As protein: CASSLVGVENQPQHF.

This chain links TRBV28 with TRBJ2-7; TRBD1 aligns across 9 bases. Trimming at V came to 3 bases and at J to 7 bases, leaving 25 bases not matched to a gene. From germline, CDR1 is MDHEN and CDR2 SYDVKM. This CDR3 region has 20 residues. The CDR3 DNA sequence: TGTGCCAGCAGTTTCCCCCGCTACCGGGACAGGGACCTCCTTGACAATGAGCAGTACTTC. Translating it yields CASSFPRYRDRDLLDNEQYF.